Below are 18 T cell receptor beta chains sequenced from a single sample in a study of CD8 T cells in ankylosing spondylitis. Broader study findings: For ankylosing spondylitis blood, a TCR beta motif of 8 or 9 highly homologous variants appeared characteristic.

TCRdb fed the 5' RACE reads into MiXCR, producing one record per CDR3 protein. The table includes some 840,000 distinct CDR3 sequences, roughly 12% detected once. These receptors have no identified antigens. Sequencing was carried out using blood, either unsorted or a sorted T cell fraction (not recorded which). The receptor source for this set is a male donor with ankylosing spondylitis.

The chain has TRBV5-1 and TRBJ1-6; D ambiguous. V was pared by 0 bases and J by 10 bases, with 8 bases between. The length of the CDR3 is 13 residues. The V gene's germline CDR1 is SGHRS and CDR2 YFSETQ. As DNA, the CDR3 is TGCGCCAGCAGCTTGGAGGTTGACTCACCCCTCCACTTT. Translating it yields CASSLEVDSPLHF.

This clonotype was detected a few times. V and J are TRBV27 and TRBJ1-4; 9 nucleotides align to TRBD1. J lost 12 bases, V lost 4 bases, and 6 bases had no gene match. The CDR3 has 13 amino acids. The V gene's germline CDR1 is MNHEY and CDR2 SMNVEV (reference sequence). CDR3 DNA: TGTGCCAGCAGTTCACGGGACAGGGTGGAACTGTTTTTT. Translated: CASSSRDRVELFF.

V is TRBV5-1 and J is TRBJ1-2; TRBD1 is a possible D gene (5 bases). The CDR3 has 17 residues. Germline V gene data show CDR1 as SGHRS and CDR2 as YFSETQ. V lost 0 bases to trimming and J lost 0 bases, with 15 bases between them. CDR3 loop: CASSLDDRHIANYGYTF. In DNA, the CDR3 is TGCGCCAGCAGCTTGGACGACAGACATATAGCTAACTATGGCTACACCTTC. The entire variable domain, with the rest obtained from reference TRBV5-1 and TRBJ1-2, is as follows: KAGVTQTPRYLIKTRGQQVTLSCSPISGHRSVSWYQQTPGQGLQFLFEYFSETQRNKGNFPGRFSGRQFSNSRSEMNVSTLELGDSALYLCASSLDDRHIANYGYTFGSGTRLTVV.

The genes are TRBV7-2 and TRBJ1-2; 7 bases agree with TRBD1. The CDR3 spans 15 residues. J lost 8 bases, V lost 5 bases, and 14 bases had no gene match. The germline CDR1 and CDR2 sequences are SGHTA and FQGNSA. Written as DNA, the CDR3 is TGTGCCAGCAGCATTGAGACGGCGACAGGGAACGGCTACACCTTC. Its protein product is CASSIETATGNGYTF.

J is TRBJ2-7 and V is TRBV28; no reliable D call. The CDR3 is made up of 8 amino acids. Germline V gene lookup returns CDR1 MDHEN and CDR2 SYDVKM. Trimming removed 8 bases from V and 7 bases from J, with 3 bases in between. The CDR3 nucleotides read TGTGCCAGCGGAGAGCAGTACTTC. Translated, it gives CASGEQYF.

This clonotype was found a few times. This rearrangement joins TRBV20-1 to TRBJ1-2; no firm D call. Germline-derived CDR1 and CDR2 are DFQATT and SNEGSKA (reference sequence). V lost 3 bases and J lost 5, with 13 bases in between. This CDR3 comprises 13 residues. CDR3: CSASTSGKYGYTF. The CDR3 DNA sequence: TGCAGTGCTAGTACGTCCGGCAAGTATGGCTACACCTTC.

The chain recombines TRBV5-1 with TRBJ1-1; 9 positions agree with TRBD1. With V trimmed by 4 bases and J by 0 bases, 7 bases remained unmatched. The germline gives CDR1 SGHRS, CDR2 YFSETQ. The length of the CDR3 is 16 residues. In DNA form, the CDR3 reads TGCGCCAGCAGCCTTACAGGGGGCTTATTGAACACTGAAGCTTTCTTT. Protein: CASSLTGGLLNTEAFF.

CDR3 in DNA: TGTGCCAGCAGCAAAGGACAGGGGGTTTTCTACGAGCAGTACTTC. Translating it yields CASSKGQGVFYEQYF. The V and J genes are TRBV7-8 and TRBJ2-7; 10 bases line up with TRBD1. The CDR3 covers 15 residues. The J segment lost 3 bases and the V segment lost 5 bases, leaving 7 bases of the junction unmatched. Germline-derived CDR1 and CDR2 are SGHVS and FQNEAQ.

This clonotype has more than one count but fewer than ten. CDR3 protein: CASSFALGPHNEQFF. The DNA of the CDR3 is TGTGCCAGCAGTTTTGCATTGGGCCCTCACAATGAGCAGTTCTTC. This sequence joins TRBV27 and TRBJ2-1; D not certain. Per the germline V gene, CDR1 is MNHEY and CDR2 is SMNVEV (reference sequence). The V gene lost 3 bases and the J gene lost 5 bases, with 14 bases spanning the gap. The CDR3 loop spans 15 amino acids.

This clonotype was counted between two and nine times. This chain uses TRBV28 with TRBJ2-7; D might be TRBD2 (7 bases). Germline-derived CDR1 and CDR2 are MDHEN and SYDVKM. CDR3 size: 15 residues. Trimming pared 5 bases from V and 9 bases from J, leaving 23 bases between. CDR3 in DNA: TGTGCCAGCAGTCTTAGGGGGGGCAGGGTCCTTGTGCAGTACTTC. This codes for CASSLRGGRVLVQYF. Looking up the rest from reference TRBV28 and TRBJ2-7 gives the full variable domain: DVKVTQSSRYLVKRTGEKVFLECVQDMDHENMFWYRQDPGLGLRLIYFSYDVKMKEKGDIPEGYSVSREKKERFSLILESASTNQTSMYLCASSLRGGRVLVQYFGPGTRLTVT.

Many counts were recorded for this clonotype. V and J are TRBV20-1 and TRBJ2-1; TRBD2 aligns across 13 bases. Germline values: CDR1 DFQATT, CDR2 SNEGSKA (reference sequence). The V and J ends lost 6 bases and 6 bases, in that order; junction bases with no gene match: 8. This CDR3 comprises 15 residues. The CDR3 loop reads CSAFTGTSGTNEQFF. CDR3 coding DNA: TGCAGTGCCTTCACCGGGACTAGCGGGACCAATGAGCAGTTCTTC.

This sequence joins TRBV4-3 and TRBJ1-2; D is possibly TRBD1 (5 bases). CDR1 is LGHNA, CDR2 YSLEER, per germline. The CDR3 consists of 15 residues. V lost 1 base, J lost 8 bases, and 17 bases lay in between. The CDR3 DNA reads TGCGCCAGCAGCCAAGGGGGGTCGAGAGCATGGGGCTACACCTTC. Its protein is CASSQGGSRAWGYTF.

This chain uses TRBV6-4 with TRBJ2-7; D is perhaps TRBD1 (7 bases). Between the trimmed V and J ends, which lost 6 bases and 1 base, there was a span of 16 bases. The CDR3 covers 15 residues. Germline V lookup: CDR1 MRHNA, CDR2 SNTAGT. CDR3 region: CASSAQEGQSYEQYF. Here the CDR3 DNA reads TGTGCCAGCAGCGCCCAGGAGGGACAGTCCTACGAGCAGTACTTC.

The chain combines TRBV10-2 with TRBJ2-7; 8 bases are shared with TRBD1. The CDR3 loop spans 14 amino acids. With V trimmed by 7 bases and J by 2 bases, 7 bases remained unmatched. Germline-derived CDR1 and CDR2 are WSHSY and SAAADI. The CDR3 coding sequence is TGCGCCAGCACCCGACAGGGGATCCCCTACGAGCAGTACTTC. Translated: CASTRQGIPYEQYF.

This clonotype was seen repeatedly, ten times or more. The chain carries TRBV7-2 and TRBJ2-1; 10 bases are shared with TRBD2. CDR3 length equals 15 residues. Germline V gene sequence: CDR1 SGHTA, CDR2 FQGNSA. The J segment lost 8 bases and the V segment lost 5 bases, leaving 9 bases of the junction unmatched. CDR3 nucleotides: TGTGCCAGCAGCCTTCCGGGACTAGCGTCGGATGAGCAGTTCTTC. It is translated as CASSLPGLASDEQFF.

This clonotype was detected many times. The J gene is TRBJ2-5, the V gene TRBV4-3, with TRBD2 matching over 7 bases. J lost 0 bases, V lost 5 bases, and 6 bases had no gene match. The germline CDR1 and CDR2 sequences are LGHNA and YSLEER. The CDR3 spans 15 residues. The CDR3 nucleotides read TGCGCCAGCAGCGGGGGACTACCTTACCAAGAGACCCAGTACTTC. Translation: CASSGGLPYQETQYF.

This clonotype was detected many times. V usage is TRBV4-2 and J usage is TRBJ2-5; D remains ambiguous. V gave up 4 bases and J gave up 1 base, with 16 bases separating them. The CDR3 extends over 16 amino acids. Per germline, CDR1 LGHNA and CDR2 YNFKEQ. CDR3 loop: CASSPTGVGLQETQYF. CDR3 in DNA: TGTGCCAGCAGCCCAACCGGTGTAGGGCTCCAAGAGACCCAGTACTTC.

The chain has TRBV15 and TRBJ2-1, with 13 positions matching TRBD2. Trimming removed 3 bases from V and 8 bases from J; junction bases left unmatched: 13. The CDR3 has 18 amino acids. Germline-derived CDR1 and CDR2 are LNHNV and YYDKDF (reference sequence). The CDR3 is CATSRRRTGTSGEDEQFF. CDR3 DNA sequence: TGTGCCACCAGCAGGCGGAGGACCGGGACTAGCGGGGAAGATGAGCAGTTCTTC.